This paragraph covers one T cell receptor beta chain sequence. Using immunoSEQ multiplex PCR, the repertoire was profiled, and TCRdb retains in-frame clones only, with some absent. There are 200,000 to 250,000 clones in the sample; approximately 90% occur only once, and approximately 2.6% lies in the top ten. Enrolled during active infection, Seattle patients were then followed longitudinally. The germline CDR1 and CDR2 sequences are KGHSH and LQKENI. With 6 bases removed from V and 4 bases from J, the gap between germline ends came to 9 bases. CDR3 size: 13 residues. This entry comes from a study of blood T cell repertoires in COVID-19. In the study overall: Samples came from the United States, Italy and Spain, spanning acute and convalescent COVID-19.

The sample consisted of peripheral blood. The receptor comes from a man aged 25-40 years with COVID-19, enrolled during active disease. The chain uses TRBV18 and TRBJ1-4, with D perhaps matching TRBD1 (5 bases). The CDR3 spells CASSQGLNEKLFF. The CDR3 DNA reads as TGTGCCAGCTCCCAGGGCCTTAATGAAAAACTGTTTTTT.